The 4 T cell receptor beta chains in this list originate from one sample, sequenced in a study of blood T cell repertoires in COVID-19 (dated by TCRdb to 2019 to 2021). The library relied on the immunoSEQ multiplex PCR assay. Held by TCRdb, this immuneACCESS table contains in-frame sequences only and omits some clones. Under half of the omission traces to an unresolved V gene where checked; the cause of the rest is unknown. The sample yields around 450,000 clones; 70% to 90% were counted once. The ten biggest clones cover roughly 1.9% of the sample. The sample taken for sequencing was PBMCs or T cells enriched from blood (not recorded which). The receptors stem from a woman younger than 35 with acute COVID-19.

In this sample, this clone turned up once. V gene TRBV28 combines with J gene TRBJ1-6, with 7 positions matching TRBD1. The CDR3 consists of 15 residues. With V trimmed by 3 bases and J by 7 bases, 6 bases remained unmatched. Germline V gives CDR1 MDHEN, CDR2 SYDVKM. The CDR3 region has the DNA TGTGCCAGCAGTTTTCTCCAGGGGGAGAATTCACCCCTCCACTTT. Protein product: CASSFLQGENSPLHF.

The rearrangement joins TRBV9 to TRBJ1-2, with D maybe TRBD1 (5 bases). This CDR3 contains 15 residues. Germline V gene sequence: CDR1 SGDLS, CDR2 YYNGEE. V lost 0 bases and J lost 1, with 10 bases in between. The CDR3 nucleotides are TGTGCCAGCAGCGTAGAAGACAGCCTTAACTATGGCTACACCTTC. Translation gives CASSVEDSLNYGYTF.

The chain combines TRBV10-3 with TRBJ2-1; the D gene is possibly TRBD1 (5 bases). The CDR3 has 14 residues. Germline loops: CDR1 ENHRY, CDR2 SYGVKD. V shed 0 bases and J shed 9 bases, with 12 bases lying between them. CDR3 nucleotide sequence: TGTGCCATCAGTGAGTCGGGGCCCCCCAGTGAGCAGTTCTTC. Translating it yields CAISESGPPSEQFF.

The rearrangement uses TRBV7-9 and TRBJ2-5, with TRBD2 as a possible D gene (5 bases). The CDR3 extends over 14 amino acids. Germline V gene lookup returns CDR1 SEHNR and CDR2 FQNEAQ (reference sequence). The V gene lost 1 base and the J gene lost 3 bases, with 9 bases spanning the gap. CDR3: CASSLEMREETQYF. The CDR3, as DNA: TGTGCCAGCAGCTTAGAAATGCGGGAAGAGACCCAGTACTTC.